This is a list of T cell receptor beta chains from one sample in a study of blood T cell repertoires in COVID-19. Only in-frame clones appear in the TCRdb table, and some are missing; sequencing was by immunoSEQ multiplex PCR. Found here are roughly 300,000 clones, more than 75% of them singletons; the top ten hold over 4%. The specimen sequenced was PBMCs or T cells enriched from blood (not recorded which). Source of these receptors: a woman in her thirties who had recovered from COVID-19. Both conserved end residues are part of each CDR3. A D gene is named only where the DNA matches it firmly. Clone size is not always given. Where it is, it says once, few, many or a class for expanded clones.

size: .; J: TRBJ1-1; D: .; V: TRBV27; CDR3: CAIKPAQWYTEAFF; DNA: TGTGCCATCAAACCCGCCCAGTGGTACACTGAAGCTTTCTTT
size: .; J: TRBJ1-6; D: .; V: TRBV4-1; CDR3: CASSQVMDRDSPLHF; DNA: TGCGCCAGCAGCCAAGTTATGGACAGAGATTCACCCCTCCACTTT
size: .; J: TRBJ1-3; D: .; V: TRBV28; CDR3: CATGRLSGNTIYF; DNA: TGTGCCACAGGCAGGCTCTCTGGAAACACCATATATTTT
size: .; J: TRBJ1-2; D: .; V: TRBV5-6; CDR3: CASSLEPKGDYGYTF; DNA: TGTGCCAGCAGCTTGGAACCCAAGGGGGACTATGGCTACACCTTC
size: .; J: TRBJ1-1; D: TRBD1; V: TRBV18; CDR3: CASSNYRGGTEAFF; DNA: TGTGCCAGCTCTAACTACAGGGGAGGTACTGAAGCTTTCTTT
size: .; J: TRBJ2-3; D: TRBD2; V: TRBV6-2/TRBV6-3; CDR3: CASSYGSGGGTDTQYF; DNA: TGTGCCAGCAGTTATGGTTCCGGGGGGGGAACAGATACGCAGTATTTT
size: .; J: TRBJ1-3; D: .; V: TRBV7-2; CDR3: CASSLWGANTIYF; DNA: TGTGCCAGCAGCTTATGGGGAGCAAACACCATATATTTT
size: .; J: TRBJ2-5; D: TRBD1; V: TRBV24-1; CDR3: CATSDPKGAGETQYF; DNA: TGTGCCACCAGTGACCCGAAGGGGGCGGGAGAGACCCAGTACTTC
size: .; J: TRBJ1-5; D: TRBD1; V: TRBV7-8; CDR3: CASSTRTGGRGNQPQHF; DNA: TGTGCCAGCAGCACCCGGACAGGGGGCCGTGGCAATCAGCCCCAGCATTTT
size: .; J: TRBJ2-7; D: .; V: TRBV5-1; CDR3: CASSLPRGSYEQYF; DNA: TGCGCCAGCAGCTTGCCTAGGGGATCCTACGAGCAGTACTTC
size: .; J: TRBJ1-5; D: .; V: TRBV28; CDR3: CASSLWGALGGQPQHF; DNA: TGTGCCAGCAGTTTATGGGGAGCCCTGGGGGGTCAGCCCCAGCATTTT
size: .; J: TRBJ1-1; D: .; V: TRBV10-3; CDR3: CAIRGVNTEAFF; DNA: TGTGCCATCAGAGGGGTGAACACTGAAGCTTTCTTT
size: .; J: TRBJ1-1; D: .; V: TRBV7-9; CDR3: CASSFSGVPTTEAFF; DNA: TGTGCCAGCAGTTTTTCAGGGGTTCCCACCACTGAAGCTTTCTTT
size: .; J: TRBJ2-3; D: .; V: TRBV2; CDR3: CASSERMGPDTQYF; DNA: TGTGCCAGCAGTGAAAGGATGGGGCCAGATACGCAGTATTTT
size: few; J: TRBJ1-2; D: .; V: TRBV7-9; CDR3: CASSSRGNLYGYTF; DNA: TGTGCCAGCAGCTCCCGGGGGAATCTCTATGGCTACACCTTC
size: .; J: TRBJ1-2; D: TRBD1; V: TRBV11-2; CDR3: CASSLAGQGLGGYTF; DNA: TGTGCCAGCAGCTTAGCCGGACAGGGATTGGGTGGCTACACCTTC
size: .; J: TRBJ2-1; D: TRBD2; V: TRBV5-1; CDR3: CASSLVSGGVYNEQFF; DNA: TGCGCCAGCAGCTTGGTCAGCGGGGGGGTCTACAATGAGCAGTTCTTC
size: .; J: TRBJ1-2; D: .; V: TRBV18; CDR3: CASSLGLGYTF; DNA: TGTGCCAGCTCCCTGGGACTTGGCTACACCTTC
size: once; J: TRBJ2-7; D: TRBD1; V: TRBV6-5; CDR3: CASRSQGAPTHEQYF; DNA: TGTGCCAGCAGGTCCCAGGGGGCTCCGACCCACGAGCAGTACTTC
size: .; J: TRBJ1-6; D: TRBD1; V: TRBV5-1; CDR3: CASSLGFRGRFFNSPLHF; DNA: TGCGCCAGCAGCTTGGGATTTAGGGGGCGCTTTTTTAATTCACCCCTCCACTTT
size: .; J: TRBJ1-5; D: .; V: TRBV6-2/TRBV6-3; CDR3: CASSARGQPQHF; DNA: TGTGCCAGCAGTGCGCGGGGACAGCCCCAGCATTTT
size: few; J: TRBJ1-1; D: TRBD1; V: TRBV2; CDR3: CASRHPDRGLTEAFF; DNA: TGTGCCAGCAGGCATCCGGACAGGGGATTAACTGAAGCTTTCTTT